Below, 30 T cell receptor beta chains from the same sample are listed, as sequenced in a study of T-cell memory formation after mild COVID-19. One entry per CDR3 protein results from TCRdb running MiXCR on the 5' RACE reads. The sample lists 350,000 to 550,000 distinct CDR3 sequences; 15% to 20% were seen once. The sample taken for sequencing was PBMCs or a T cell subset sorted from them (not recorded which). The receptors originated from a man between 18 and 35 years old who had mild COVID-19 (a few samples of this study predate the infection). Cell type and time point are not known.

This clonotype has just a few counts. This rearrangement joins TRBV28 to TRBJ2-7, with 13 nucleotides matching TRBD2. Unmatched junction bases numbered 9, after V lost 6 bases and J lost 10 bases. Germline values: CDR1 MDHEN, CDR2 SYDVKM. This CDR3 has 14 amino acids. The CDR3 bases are TGTGCCAGCAGCCGGACTAGCGGGAGATATCCCCAGTACGTC. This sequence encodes CASSRTSGRYPQYV.

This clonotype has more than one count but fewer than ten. For the CDR3, the DNA is TGTGCCAGCAGTCGGGACTACCCCGATGAGCAGTTCTTC. It encodes CASSRDYPDEQFF. This rearrangement joins TRBV12-3 or TRBV12-4 to TRBJ2-1; the match to TRBD2 covers 7 bases. This CDR3 is built from 13 residues. Unmatched junction bases numbered 6, after V lost 5 bases and J lost 8 bases.

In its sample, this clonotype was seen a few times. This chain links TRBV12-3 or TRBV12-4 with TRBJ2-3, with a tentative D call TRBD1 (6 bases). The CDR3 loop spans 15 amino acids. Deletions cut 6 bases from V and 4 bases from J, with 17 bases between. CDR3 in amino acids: CASRNSLEGADTQYF. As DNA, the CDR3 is TGTGCCAGCAGAAACAGTCTTGAGGGGGCAGATACGCAGTATTTT.

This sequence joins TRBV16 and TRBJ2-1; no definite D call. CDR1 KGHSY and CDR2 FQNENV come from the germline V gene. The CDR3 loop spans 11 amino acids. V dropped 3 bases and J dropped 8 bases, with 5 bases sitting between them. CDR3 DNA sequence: TGTGCCAGCAGCCACTCGGATGAGCAGTTCTTC. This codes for CASSHSDEQFF.

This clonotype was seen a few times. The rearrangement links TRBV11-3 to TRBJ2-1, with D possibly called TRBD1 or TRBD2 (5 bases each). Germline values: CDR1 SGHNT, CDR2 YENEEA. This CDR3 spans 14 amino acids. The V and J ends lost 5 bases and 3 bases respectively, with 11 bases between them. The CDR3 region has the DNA TGTGCCAGCAGCCCCGGGACCTACTACAATGAGCAGTTCTTC. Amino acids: CASSPGTYYNEQFF.

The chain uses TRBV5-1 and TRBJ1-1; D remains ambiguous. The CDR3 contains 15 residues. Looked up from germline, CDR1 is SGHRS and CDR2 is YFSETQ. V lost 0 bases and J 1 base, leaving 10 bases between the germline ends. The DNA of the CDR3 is TGCGCCAGCAGCTTGGCCTTGCAGCCGAACACTGAAGCTTTCTTT. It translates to CASSLALQPNTEAFF.

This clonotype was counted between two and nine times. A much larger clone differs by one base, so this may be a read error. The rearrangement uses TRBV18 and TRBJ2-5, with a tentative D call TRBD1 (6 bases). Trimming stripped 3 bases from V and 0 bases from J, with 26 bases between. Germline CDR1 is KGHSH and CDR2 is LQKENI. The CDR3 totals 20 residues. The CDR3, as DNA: TGTGCCAGCTCACCTCCACAGGGCCGAGGGTTTGTGGGGTACCAAGAGACCCAGTACTTC. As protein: CASSPPQGRGFVGYQETQYF.

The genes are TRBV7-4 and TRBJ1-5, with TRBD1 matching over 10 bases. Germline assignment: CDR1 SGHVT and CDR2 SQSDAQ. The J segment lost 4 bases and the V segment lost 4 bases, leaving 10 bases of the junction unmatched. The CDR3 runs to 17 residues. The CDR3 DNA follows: TGTGCCAGCAGCTCCCCAAGCCAGGGACAGGGGAATCAGCCCCAGCATTTT. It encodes CASSSPSQGQGNQPQHF.

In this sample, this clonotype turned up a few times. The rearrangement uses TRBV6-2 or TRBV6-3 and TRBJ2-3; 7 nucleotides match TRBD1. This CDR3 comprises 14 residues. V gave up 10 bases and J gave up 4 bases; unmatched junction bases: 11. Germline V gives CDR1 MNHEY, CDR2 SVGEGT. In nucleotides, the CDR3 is TGTGCCACATACCGGGACAGAATTTCAGATACGCAGTATTTT. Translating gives CATYRDRISDTQYF.

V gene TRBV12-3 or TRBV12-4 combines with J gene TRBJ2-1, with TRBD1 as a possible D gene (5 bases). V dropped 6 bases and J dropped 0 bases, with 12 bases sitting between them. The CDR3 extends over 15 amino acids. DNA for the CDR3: TGTGCCAGCAGCCAAGACAGCGACTCCTACAATGAGCAGTTCTTC. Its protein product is CASSQDSDSYNEQFF.

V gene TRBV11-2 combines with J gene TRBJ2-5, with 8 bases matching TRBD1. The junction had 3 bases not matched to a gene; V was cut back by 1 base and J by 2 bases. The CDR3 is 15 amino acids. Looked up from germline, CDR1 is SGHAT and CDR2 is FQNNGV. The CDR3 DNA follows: TGTGCCAGCAGCTTAGGACAGGGGTTACAAGAGACCCAGTACTTC. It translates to CASSLGQGLQETQYF.

The CDR3 loop is CASSRDRDDSSPLHF. The CDR3, as DNA: TGTGCCAGCAGCAGAGACAGGGATGACAGTTCACCCCTCCACTTT. The rearrangement joins TRBV21-1 to TRBJ1-6; TRBD1 is the table's D call and was not checked against the DNA. TRBV21-1 is termed a pseudogene. The CDR3 covers 15 residues.

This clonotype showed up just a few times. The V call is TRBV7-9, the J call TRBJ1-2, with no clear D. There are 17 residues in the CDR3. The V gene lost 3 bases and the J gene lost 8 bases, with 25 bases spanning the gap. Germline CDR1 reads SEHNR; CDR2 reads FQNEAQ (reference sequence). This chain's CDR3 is CASSFSVPGRHLRGYTF. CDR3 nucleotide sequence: TGTGCCAGCAGCTTTTCGGTTCCAGGCCGGCACCTCCGAGGCTACACCTTC.

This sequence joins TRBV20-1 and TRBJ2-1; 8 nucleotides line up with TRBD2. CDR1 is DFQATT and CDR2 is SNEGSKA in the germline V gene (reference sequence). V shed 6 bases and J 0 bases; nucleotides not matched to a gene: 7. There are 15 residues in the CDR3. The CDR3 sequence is CSAPSGTSSYNEQFF. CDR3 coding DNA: TGCAGTGCCCCCTCCGGGACTAGCTCCTACAATGAGCAGTTCTTC.

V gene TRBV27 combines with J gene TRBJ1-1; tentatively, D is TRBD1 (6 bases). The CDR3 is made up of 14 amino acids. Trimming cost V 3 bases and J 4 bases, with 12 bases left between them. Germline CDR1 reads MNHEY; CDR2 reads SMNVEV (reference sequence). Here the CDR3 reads CASSFGGSFTEAFF. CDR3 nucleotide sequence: TGTGCCAGCAGTTTTGGGGGCTCTTTCACTGAAGCTTTCTTT.

The CDR3 reads CASSQEGHGWGQPQHF. CDR3 DNA: TGTGCCAGCAGCCAAGAAGGTCACGGGTGGGGTCAGCCCCAGCATTTT. The chain joins TRBV3-1 to TRBJ1-5; D remains unclear. V lost 0 bases, J lost 6 bases, and 15 bases lay in between. The V gene's germline CDR1 is LGHDT and CDR2 YNNKEL (reference sequence). The CDR3 totals 16 residues.

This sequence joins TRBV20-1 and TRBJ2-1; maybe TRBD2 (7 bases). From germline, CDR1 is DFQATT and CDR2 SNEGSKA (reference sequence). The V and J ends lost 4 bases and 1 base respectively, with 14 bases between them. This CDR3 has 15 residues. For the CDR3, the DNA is TGCAGTGCTAAGGGGGGGTTTGGGTCCTACAATGAGCAGTTCTTC. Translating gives CSAKGGFGSYNEQFF.

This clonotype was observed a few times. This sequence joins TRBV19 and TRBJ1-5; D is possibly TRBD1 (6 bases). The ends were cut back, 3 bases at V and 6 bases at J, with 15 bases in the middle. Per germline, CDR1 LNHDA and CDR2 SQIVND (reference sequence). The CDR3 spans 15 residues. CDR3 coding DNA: TGTGCCAGTAGTATTCGGTCCAGGGGCATTCAGCCCCAGCATTTT. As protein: CASSIRSRGIQPQHF.

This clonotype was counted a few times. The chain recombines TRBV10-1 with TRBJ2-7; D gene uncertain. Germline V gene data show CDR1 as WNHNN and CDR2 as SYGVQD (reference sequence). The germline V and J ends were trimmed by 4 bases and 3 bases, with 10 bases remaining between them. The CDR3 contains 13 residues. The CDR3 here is CASSAGSFYEQYF. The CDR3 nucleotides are TGCGCCAGCAGTGCTGGCAGCTTCTACGAGCAGTACTTC.

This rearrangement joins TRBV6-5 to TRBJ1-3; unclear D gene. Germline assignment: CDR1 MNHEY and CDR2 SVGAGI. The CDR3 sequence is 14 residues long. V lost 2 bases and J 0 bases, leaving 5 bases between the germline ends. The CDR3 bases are TGTGCCAGCAGTTACACCCCCTCTGGAAACACCATATATTTT. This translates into CASSYTPSGNTIYF.

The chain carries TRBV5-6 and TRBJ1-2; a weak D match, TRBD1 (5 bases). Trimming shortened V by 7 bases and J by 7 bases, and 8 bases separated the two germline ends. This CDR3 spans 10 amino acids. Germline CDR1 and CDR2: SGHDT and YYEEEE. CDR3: CASGRAGYTF. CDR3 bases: TGTGCCAGCGGCAGGGCTGGCTACACCTTC.

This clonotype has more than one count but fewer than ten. In DNA form, the CDR3 reads TGCGCCAGCAGTGCGGGCCTCGGGACACTGTACGAGCAGTACGTC. Amino acid sequence: CASSAGLGTLYEQYV. The J gene is TRBJ2-7, the V gene TRBV10-2; TRBD1 might be the D (6 bases). CDR3 length: 15 residues. Germline CDR1 is WSHSY and CDR2 is SAAADI. V was shortened by 4 bases and J by 4 bases, with 17 bases between the two germline ends.

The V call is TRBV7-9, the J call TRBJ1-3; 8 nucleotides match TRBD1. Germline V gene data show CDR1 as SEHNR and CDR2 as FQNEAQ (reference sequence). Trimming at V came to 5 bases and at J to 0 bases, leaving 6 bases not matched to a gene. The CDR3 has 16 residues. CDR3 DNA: TGTGCCAGCAGCCCGACAGGGGACCCCTCTGGAAACACCATATATTTT. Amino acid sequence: CASSPTGDPSGNTIYF.

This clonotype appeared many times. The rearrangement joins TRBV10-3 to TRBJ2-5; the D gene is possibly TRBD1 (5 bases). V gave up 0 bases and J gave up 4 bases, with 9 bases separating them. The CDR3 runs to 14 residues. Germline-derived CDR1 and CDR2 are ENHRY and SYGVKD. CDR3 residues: CAISESVQGETQYF. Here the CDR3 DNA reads TGTGCCATCAGTGAGTCGGTGCAGGGAGAGACCCAGTACTTC.

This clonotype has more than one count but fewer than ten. The CDR3 DNA follows: TGCGCCAGCAGCTTCATGACTAGCGGGGTCCAAGAGACCCAGTACTTC. Protein product: CASSFMTSGVQETQYF. The chain links TRBV5-1 to TRBJ2-5; 11 nucleotides align to TRBD2. The CDR3 runs to 16 residues. The ends lost 2 bases at V and 1 base at J; junction bases unmatched: 4. Germline-derived CDR1 and CDR2 are SGHRS and YFSETQ.

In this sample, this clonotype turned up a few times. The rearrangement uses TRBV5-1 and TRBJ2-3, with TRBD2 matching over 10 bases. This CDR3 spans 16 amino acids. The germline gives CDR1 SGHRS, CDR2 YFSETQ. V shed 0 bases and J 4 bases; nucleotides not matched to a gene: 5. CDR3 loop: CASSLEAGGTSDTQYF. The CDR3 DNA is TGCGCCAGCAGCTTGGAAGCGGGGGGGACCTCAGATACGCAGTATTTT.

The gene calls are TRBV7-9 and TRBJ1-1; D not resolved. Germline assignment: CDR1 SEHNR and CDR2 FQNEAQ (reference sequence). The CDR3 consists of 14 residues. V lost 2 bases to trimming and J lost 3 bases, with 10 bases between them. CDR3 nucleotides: TGTGCCAGCAGCTTAAGCCAGACGGACACTGAAGCTTTCTTT. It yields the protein CASSLSQTDTEAFF.

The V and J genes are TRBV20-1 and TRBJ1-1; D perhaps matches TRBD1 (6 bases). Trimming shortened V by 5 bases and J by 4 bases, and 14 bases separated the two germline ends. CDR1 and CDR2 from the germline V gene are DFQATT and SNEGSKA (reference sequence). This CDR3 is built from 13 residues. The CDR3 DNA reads TGCAGTGCTTATAACACAGGGACCACTGAAGCTTTCTTT. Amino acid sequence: CSAYNTGTTEAFF.

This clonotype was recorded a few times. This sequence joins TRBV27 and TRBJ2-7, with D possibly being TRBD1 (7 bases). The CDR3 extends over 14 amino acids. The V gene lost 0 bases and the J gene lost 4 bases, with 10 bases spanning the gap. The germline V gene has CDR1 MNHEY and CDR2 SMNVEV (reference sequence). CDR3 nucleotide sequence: TGTGCCAGCAGTTTATCGCCAGGGGGGTACGAGCAGTACTTC. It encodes CASSLSPGGYEQYF.

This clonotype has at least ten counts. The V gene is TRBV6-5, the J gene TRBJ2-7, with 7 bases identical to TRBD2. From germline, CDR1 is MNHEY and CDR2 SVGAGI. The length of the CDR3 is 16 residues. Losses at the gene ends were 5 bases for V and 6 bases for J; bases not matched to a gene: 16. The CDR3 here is CASSLLPGRGSGEQYF. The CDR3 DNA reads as TGTGCCAGCAGTCTCCTCCCAGGGAGGGGTTCAGGCGAGCAGTACTTC.